The text below deals with one T cell receptor (beta chain). This clone was counted a single time. This clone's antigen is unknown. No qualities accompany the bases; no much larger clone lies one base away. The sample belongs to a study of blood T cell repertoires in COVID-19 (dated by TCRdb to between 2020 and 2021). Concerning the study at large: Samples from collaborators originated in the United States, Italy and Spain and spanned both the acute and convalescent phases of COVID-19. The prospective study material was composed of cDNA or gDNA derived from T cells, B-cell-depleted T cells, or PBMCs. Deeply sampled blood TCRbeta repertoires from subjects exposed to, actively infected with, or recovered from COVID-19 were included in the dataset. A freely available public database, intended as a resource for researchers studying the immune response to SARS-CoV-2, is where the repertoires were released. Samples came from the ongoing ImmuneRACE study (first 160 participants) plus 1,254 subjects from 6 global collaborators. Sample metadata almost always included a de-identified subject ID, COVID-19 status, age in years and sex. Where available, HLA class I and class II types were obtained from metadata supplied by the sample provider rather than from assay-based typing.

The full study reports these points: The amount of clinical and demographic metadata varied by source and participant and was provided uncurated.

The collaborating institutions used their own protocols to collect whole blood in K2EDTA tubes. Collaborator samples were shipped for TCRbeta analysis as frozen whole blood, isolated PBMCs, or DNA extracted from either sample type. TCRbeta CDR3 regions were amplified from genomic DNA by means of the immunoSEQ Assay, a bias-controlled multiplex PCR. The authors' analysis ran thus. The number of nucleated cells in each sample was estimated from the amplification of reference gene primers within the assay. Sequence reads were collapsed and filtered to measure the absolute abundance of every unique TCRbeta CDR3 rearrangement. Productive Simpson clonality was computed per sample as the square root of Simpson's diversity index over productive rearrangements. This is the immuneACCESS table as TCRdb keeps it, with only in-frame sequences that have V and J called. A part of the clones is gone; compared with another copy, unresolved V genes explain less than half, and the rest is unexplained. The DNA gave D and trimming, while V, J and clone size come from that table. The sample table shows some 100,000 clones, and about 87% are seen once. The ten largest account for roughly 12% of the sample.

The germline ends are 16 bases apart after V is trimmed by 7 bases and J by 6 bases. The germline V gene (reference sequence) sets CDR1 to MNHEY and CDR2 to SMNVEV. The CDR3 runs 14 residues from the cysteine to the phenylalanine. Just CDR3 DNA is preserved here, 42 bases in frame from base 1. The chain is made from TRBV27 and TRBJ2-1; a tentative D call is TRBD2 (7 bases match). This sequence originates from a woman aged 25-40 years with acute or convalescent COVID-19. Input material: peripheral blood. The CDR3 reads CASTRGGASNEQFF. The nucleotides are TGTGCCAGCACCCGTGGGGGGGCGAGCAATGAGCAGTTCTTC.